The 5 T cell receptor beta chains listed next were all sequenced from one sample in a study of T cell clones after liver transplantation. Sequencing was performed with immunoSEQ multiplex PCR; in TCRdb, only in-frame clones are kept and a portion is missing. The sample yields approximately 6,300 clones, around 80% seen once. Sequences were derived from CD8+ T cells from blood, sampled 24 months after liver transplant. The receptors derive from a human patient who received a liver transplant. The graft donor may account for some of the T cells.

V is TRBV19 and J is TRBJ2-1; 13 nucleotides match TRBD2. The CDR3 covers 15 residues. The V and J ends lost 6 bases and 8 bases, in that order; junction bases with no gene match: 7. Per the germline V gene, CDR1 is LNHDA and CDR2 is SQIVND (reference sequence). The DNA for the CDR3 is TGTGCCAGTAGCCCCACTAGCGGGGGGGCCGATGAGCAGTTCTTC. Translating it yields CASSPTSGGADEQFF.

V gene TRBV25-1 combines with J gene TRBJ2-5, with D hard to call. V lost 7 bases and J lost 2, with 11 bases in between. This CDR3 is 13 amino acids long. Germline CDR1 and CDR2: MGHDK and SYGVNS. The CDR3 DNA reads TGTGCCAGCAAAGATAGGGAACAAGAGACCCAGTACTTC. Amino acid sequence: CASKDREQETQYF.

The chain combines TRBV6-1 with TRBJ1-2; TRBD1 agrees at 7 bases. The CDR3 is 14 residues long. Germline CDR1 is MNHNS and CDR2 is SASEGT. The J segment lost 1 base and the V segment lost 5 bases, leaving 4 bases of the junction unmatched. Written as DNA, the CDR3 is TGTGCCAGCAGTTGGGGACAGAGTAACTATGGCTACACCTTC. This translates into CASSWGQSNYGYTF.

This chain joins TRBV9 and TRBJ2-3; no clear D. Germline V gives CDR1 SGDLS, CDR2 YYNGEE. The CDR3 is 14 residues long. V was clipped by 0 bases and J by 2 bases, with 7 bases between them. In DNA, the CDR3 is TGTGCCAGCAGCGTAGAACGCCTCACAGATACGCAGTATTTT. This encodes CASSVERLTDTQYF.

CDR3 bases: TGTGCCAGTAGTAACCCCCGGGGGGAGCGGGCGAACACAGATACGCAGTATTTT. This encodes CASSNPRGERANTDTQYF. The chain couples TRBV19 to TRBJ2-3, with 7 bases lining up with TRBD2. With 4 bases clipped from V and 2 bases from J, the junction kept 15 bases outside the gene matches. Germline V lookup: CDR1 LNHDA, CDR2 SQIVND (reference sequence). The CDR3 runs to 18 residues. Based on the CDR3 plus reference TRBV19 and TRBJ2-3, the full variable domain is DGGITQSPKYLFRKEGQNVTLSCEQNLNHDAMYWYRQDPGQGLRLIYYSQIVNDFQKGDIAEGYSVSREKKESFPLTVTSAQKNPTAFYLCASSNPRGERANTDTQYFGPGTRLTVL.